Following are 21 T cell receptor beta chains from one sample sequenced in a study of cytomegalovirus exposure and HLA in healthy donors. With 60 Vbeta and 13 Jbeta primers, the PCR was carried out. Sequencing used immunoSEQ multiplex PCR; TCRdb keeps in-frame clones, though not all of them. This table has roughly 150,000 clones, nearly 70% appearing once. Specimen: PBMCs. All receptors derive from a man aged 25 to 40 in good health and CMV-seropositive.

V gene TRBV7-3 combines with J gene TRBJ2-5, with D perhaps TRBD1 (6 bases). Germline CDR1 reads SGHTA; CDR2 reads FQGTGA. V lost 2 bases and J lost 7, with 11 bases in between. This CDR3 has 13 amino acids. The CDR3 loop reads CASSLPPGATQYF. The DNA of the CDR3 is TGTGCCAGCAGCTTACCACCAGGGGCGACCCAGTACTTC.

CDR3 sequence reads: CASSTLQGQGFSEAFF. The CDR3 DNA reads TGTGCCAGCAGCACCCTGCAGGGACAGGGGTTTTCCGAAGCTTTCTTT. V usage is TRBV5-4 and J usage is TRBJ1-1; TRBD1 matches at 10 bases. Germline V CDR1 and CDR2: SGHNT, YYREEE (reference sequence). This CDR3 is 16 amino acids long. J was trimmed by 8 bases and V by 4 bases; bases with no gene match: 14.

This clone was seen only once. The V call is TRBV9, the J call TRBJ2-7; 9 positions match TRBD2. Per germline, CDR1 SGDLS and CDR2 YYNGEE. CDR3 length equals 14 residues. V dropped 1 base and J dropped 2; count of bases not matched to a gene: 1. The CDR3 here is CASSVLAGTYEQYF. The CDR3 DNA reads as TGTGCCAGCAGCGTACTAGCGGGAACCTACGAGCAGTACTTC.

This clone was found once. This chain uses TRBV19 with TRBJ2-5; TRBD2 matches at 11 bases. The CDR3 spans 15 residues. The V segment lost 6 bases and the J segment 4 bases; nucleotides outside the gene matches: 7. Germline values: CDR1 LNHDA, CDR2 SQIVND (reference sequence). In DNA, the CDR3 is TGTGCCAGTAGGCCAGGGACTAGCGGTTCAGAGACCCAGTACTTC. Translated, it gives CASRPGTSGSETQYF.

A few counts support this clone. V and J are TRBV5-4 and TRBJ2-3, with TRBD2 matching 7 bases. Germline V CDR1 and CDR2: SGHNT, YYREEE (reference sequence). Unmatched junction bases numbered 4, after V lost 4 bases and J lost 2 bases. The CDR3 contains 14 residues. As DNA, the CDR3 is TGTGCCAGCAGCCAAAGCGGGACCACAGATACGCAGTATTTT. Residues: CASSQSGTTDTQYF.

This chain's CDR3 is CASGEVGGYSSTDTQYF. Written as DNA, the CDR3 is TGTGCCAGCGGAGAAGTAGGGGGATACTCTAGCACAGATACGCAGTATTTT. V and J are TRBV5-4 and TRBJ2-3, with D maybe TRBD1 (6 bases). Germline lookup yields CDR1 SGHNT and CDR2 YYREEE (reference sequence). CDR3 length equals 17 residues. V was trimmed by 7 bases and J by 0 bases, leaving 21 bases between them.

V usage is TRBV7-8 and J usage is TRBJ2-7, with D unresolved. The CDR3 length is 11 residues. The germline V gene encodes CDR1 SGHVS and CDR2 FQNEAQ. The germline V and J ends were trimmed by 4 bases and 4 bases, with 5 bases remaining between them. The CDR3, as DNA: TGTGCCAGCAGCTCACGGTACGAGCAGTACTTC. Translating it yields CASSSRYEQYF. The full variable domain, rest sourced from reference TRBV7-8 and TRBJ2-7, is GAGVSQSPRYKVAKRGQDVALRCDPISGHVSLFWYQQALGQGPEFLTYFQNEAQLDKSGLPSDRFFAERPEGSVSTLKIQRTQQEDSAVYLCASSSRYEQYFGPGTRLTVT.

This chain uses TRBV5-1 with TRBJ2-7; D possibly corresponds to TRBD1 (6 bases). The CDR3 consists of 14 residues. From germline, CDR1 is SGHRS and CDR2 YFSETQ. Trimming left V 7 bases short and J 1 base short, with 15 bases between. CDR3 bases: TGCGCCAGCCGGAAAATGGACAGATCCTACGAGCAGTACTTC. It codes for CASRKMDRSYEQYF.

The DNA for the CDR3 is TGTGCCAGCAACTCCCGGACAGGGGGTGGTGAAAAACTGTTTTTT. This sequence encodes CASNSRTGGGEKLFF. The chain recombines TRBV28 with TRBJ1-4, with 10 bases aligning to TRBD1. V was clipped by 7 bases and J by 7 bases; unmatched bases: 9. The CDR3 spans 15 residues. The germline V gene has CDR1 MDHEN and CDR2 SYDVKM.

V is TRBV5-1 and J is TRBJ1-3, with 10 positions matching TRBD1. The junction had 7 bases not matched to a gene; V was cut back by 0 bases and J by 4 bases. CDR1 is SGHRS and CDR2 is YFSETQ in the germline V gene. CDR3 length: 17 amino acids. The CDR3 sequence is CASSLGDRGYNGNTIYF. The DNA for the CDR3 is TGCGCCAGCAGCTTGGGGGACAGGGGCTACAACGGAAACACCATATATTTT.

The chain couples TRBV6-5 to TRBJ2-7; D may be TRBD2 (6 bases). The germline CDR1 and CDR2 sequences are MNHEY and SVGAGI. Trimming took 2 bases from V and 2 from J, leaving 10 bases between them. CDR3 length: 14 amino acids. CDR3 amino acids: CASSYLGSPYEQYF. The CDR3 DNA reads TGTGCCAGCAGTTACCTCGGGAGCCCCTACGAGCAGTACTTC.

The chain's CDR3 is CASSSGGSEQYF. The CDR3 nucleotides are TGTGCCAGCAGCAGCGGGGGGAGCGAGCAGTACTTC. J is TRBJ2-7 and V is TRBV13; TRBD2 aligns across 9 bases. The V and J ends lost 5 bases and 6 bases, in that order; junction bases with no gene match: 2. Germline V gene data show CDR1 as PRHDT and CDR2 as FYEKMQ (reference sequence). The CDR3 sequence is 12 residues long.

DNA for the CDR3: TGTGCCAGCAGCTTAGGTTTTGAGGGGGCAGGTGAAAAACTGTTTTTT. Translated: CASSLGFEGAGEKLFF. The chain employs TRBV7-9 and TRBJ1-4; TRBD1 agrees at 7 bases. Trimming at V came to 1 base and at J to 7 bases, leaving 9 bases not matched to a gene. The CDR3 extends over 16 amino acids. Germline-derived CDR1 and CDR2 are SEHNR and FQNEAQ (reference sequence).

The chain is built from TRBV2 and TRBJ1-5; TRBD1 matches 7 bases. CDR3 length: 16 amino acids. V trimming: 4 bases; J trimming: 7 bases; junction bases outside the gene matches: 13. CDR1 is SNHLY and CDR2 is FYNNEI in the germline V gene. CDR3: CASSVRGRLFEQPQHF. The CDR3 nucleotides are TGTGCCAGCAGTGTGAGGGGGCGGCTGTTTGAACAGCCCCAGCATTTT.

The J gene is TRBJ2-5, the V gene TRBV18, with 11 bases that match TRBD1. The end of the DNA is better explained by TRBJ2-7, so the J call may be wrong. CDR1 is KGHSH, CDR2 LQKENI, per germline. The CDR3 totals 14 residues. DNA of the CDR3: TGTGCCAGCTCACCGGGACAGGGGGACTACGAGCAGTACTTC. This codes for CASSPGQGDYEQYF.

The CDR3 loop is CASTKTSASYEQYF. The CDR3 DNA follows: TGTGCCTCTACGAAGACTAGCGCCTCCTACGAGCAGTACTTC. The V and J genes are TRBV30 and TRBJ2-7; the match to TRBD2 covers 8 bases. This CDR3 is 14 amino acids long. Trimming at V came to 7 bases and at J to 0 bases, leaving 8 bases not matched to a gene. Germline-derived CDR1 and CDR2 are GTSNPN and SVGIG (reference sequence). The full variable domain, completed using reference TRBV30 and TRBJ2-7, is SQTIHQWPATLVQPVGSPLSLECTVEGTSNPNLYWYRQAAGRGLQLLFYSVGIGQISSEVPQNLSASRPQDRQFILSSKKLLLSDSGFYLCASTKTSASYEQYFGPGTRLTVT.

The chain's CDR3 is CASSFDGGTPANYGYTF. The CDR3 bases are TGTGCCAGCAGTTTCGATGGGGGGACCCCGGCTAACTATGGCTACACCTTC. This chain joins TRBV28 and TRBJ1-2; D may be TRBD1 (5 bases). Between the trimmed V and J ends, which lost 3 bases and 0 bases, there was a span of 17 bases. The CDR3 spans 17 residues. Germline CDR1 is MDHEN and CDR2 is SYDVKM.

The chain recombines TRBV5-1 with TRBJ2-3; a possible D gene is TRBD2 (6 bases). This CDR3 is built from 14 residues. Germline assignment: CDR1 SGHRS and CDR2 YFSETQ. Trimming left V 6 bases short and J 2 bases short, with 13 bases between. The CDR3 coding sequence is TGCGCCAGCATGGCGGGGCAGACCACAGATACGCAGTATTTT. This encodes CASMAGQTTDTQYF.

This clone was observed a few times. This sequence joins TRBV5-1 and TRBJ2-3, with 10 bases fitting TRBD2. CDR3 length equals 18 residues. Germline CDR1 and CDR2: SGHRS and YFSETQ. Trimming cost V 0 bases and J 3 bases; bases outside gene matches: 10. The DNA for the CDR3 is TGCGCCAGCAGCTTGGATCTAGCGGGAGTCGTTTGGACAGATACGCAGTATTTT. This codes for CASSLDLAGVVWTDTQYF.

The chain links TRBV7-2 to TRBJ1-2; D is perhaps TRBD1 (6 bases). V was clipped by 11 bases and J by 4 bases, with 23 bases between them. From germline, CDR1 is SGHTA and CDR2 FQGNSA. The CDR3 length is 15 residues. CDR3 in DNA: TGTGCCGGCACCCCCCCCAGGGGCGGCGGCTATGGCTACACCTTC. Its protein is CAGTPPRGGGYGYTF.

The chain links TRBV5-1 to TRBJ1-1; D gene ambiguous. Trimming shortened V by 0 bases and J by 3 bases, and 6 bases separated the two germline ends. The CDR3 has 13 amino acids. Germline loops: CDR1 SGHRS, CDR2 YFSETQ. For the CDR3, the DNA is TGCGCCAGCAGCTTGGTGGCAGACACTGAAGCTTTCTTT. Translated: CASSLVADTEAFF.